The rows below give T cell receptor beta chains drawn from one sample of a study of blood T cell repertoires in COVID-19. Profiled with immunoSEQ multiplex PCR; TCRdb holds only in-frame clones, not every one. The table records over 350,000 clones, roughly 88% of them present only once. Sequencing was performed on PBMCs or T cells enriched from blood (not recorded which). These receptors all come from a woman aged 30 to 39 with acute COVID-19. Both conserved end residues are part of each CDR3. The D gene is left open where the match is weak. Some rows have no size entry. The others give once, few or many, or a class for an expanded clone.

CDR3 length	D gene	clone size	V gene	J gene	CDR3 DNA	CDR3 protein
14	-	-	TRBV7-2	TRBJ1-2	TGTGCCAGCAGCTCACAGGGACCTAACTATGGCTACACCTTC	CASSSQGPNYGYTF
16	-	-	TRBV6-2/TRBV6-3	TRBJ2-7	TGTGCCAGCAGCCCTAGGGGGGGCGCCTGGACTTACGAGCAGTACTTC	CASSPRGGAWTYEQYF
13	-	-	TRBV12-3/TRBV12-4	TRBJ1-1	TGTGCCAGCAGTTTACACAGTATATCCAAAGCTTTCTTT	CASSLHSISKAFF
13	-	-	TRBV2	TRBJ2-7	TGTGCCAGCAGTGAAAAGTTTGGGAGCGAGCAGTACTTC	CASSEKFGSEQYF
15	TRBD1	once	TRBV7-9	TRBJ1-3	TGTGCCAGCCGAGCTTACGGGACAGACGGAAACACCATATATTTT	CASRAYGTDGNTIYF
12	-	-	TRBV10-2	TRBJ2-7	TGCGCCAGCAGGGATGGGACAAACGAGCAGTACTTC	CASRDGTNEQYF
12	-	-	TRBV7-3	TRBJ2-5	TGTGCCAGCAGCGGTCGAGGGGAGACCCAGTACTTC	CASSGRGETQYF
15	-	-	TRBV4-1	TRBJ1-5	TGCGCCAGCAGCCAAGGAGGAGGGGCGCAAGGGCCCCAGCATTTT	CASSQGGGAQGPQHF
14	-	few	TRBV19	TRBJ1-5	TGTGCCAGTAGGCCGGTTTTCGGCAATCAGCCCCAGCATTTT	CASRPVFGNQPQHF
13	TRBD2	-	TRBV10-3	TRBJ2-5	TGTGCCATCAAGCAGGGAGGGGCGGAGACCCAGTACTTC	CAIKQGGAETQYF
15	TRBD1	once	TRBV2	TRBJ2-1	TGTGCCAGCAGCAGACAGGGGGCGGGGATCAATGAGCAGTTCTTC	CASSRQGAGINEQFF
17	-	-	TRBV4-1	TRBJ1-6	TGCGCCAGCAGCCAAGATACGGATACAGCCTATAATTCACCCCTCCACTTT	CASSQDTDTAYNSPLHF
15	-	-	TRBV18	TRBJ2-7	TGTGCCAGCTCACCCCTGGAGGGGTTGCGCGGCGAGCAGTACTTC	CASSPLEGLRGEQYF
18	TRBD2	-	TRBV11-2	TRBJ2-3	TGTGCCAGCAGCTTAGTTGGCCCGACTAGCGGGGGCCGGGATACGCAGTATTTT	CASSLVGPTSGGRDTQYF
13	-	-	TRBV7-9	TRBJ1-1	TGTGCCAGCAGCTTCGGACATTACACTGAAGCTTTCTTT	CASSFGHYTEAFF
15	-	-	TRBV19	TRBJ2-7	TGTGCCAGTAAAAGCCGCTTGGGCAGTTTCTACGAGCAGTACTTC	CASKSRLGSFYEQYF
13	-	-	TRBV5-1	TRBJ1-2	TGCGCCAGCAGCTCAACCGGGACTTCTGGCTACACCTTC	CASSSTGTSGYTF
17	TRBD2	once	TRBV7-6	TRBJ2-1	TGTGCCAGCAGTAAAAGCGGGGGGACCCAGACACCAAATGAGCAGTTCTTC	CASSKSGGTQTPNEQFF
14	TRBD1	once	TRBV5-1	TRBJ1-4	TGCGCCAGCAGCACCGGGACAGGGAATGAAAAACTGTTTTTT	CASSTGTGNEKLFF
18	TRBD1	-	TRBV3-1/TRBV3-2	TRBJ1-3	TGTGCCAGCAGCCCTGGGCCGGGACAGGGGGTAATTGGAAACACCATATATTTT	CASSPGPGQGVIGNTIYF
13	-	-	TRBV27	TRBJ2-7	TGTGCCAGCAGGCCAACAGGGATGGGCGAGCAGTACTTC	CASRPTGMGEQYF
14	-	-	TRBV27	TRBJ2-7	TGTGTCAGCAGGAGCCGGGACTCCCCCTACGAGCAGTACTTC	CVSRSRDSPYEQYF
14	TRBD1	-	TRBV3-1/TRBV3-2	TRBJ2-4	TGTGCCAGCAGTCGGACAGGGGGAAAGGGCATTCAGTACTTC	CASSRTGGKGIQYF
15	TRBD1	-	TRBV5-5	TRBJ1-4	TGTGCCAGCAGCTTGGTAGGGGGCGCGGATGAAAAACTGTTTTTT	CASSLVGGADEKLFF
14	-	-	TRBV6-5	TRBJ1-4	TGTGCCAGCAAAGCGCAGGGGAGTAATGAAAAACTGTTTTTT	CASKAQGSNEKLFF
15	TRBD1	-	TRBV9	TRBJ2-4	TGTGCCAGCAGCGCGACAGGGCGAGGCAAAAACATTCAGTACTTC	CASSATGRGKNIQYF
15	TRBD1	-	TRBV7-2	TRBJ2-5	TGTGCCAGCAGCCCCTGGGACAGGCGCATCGAGACCCAGTACTTC	CASSPWDRRIETQYF
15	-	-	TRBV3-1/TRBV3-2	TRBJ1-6	TGTGCCAGCAGCCAAGTTGCAGGGGATAATTCACCCCTCCACTTT	CASSQVAGDNSPLHF
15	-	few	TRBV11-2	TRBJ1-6	TGTGCCAGTAGCTCGCTGACCCGGAGCAATTCACCCCTCCACTTT	CASSSLTRSNSPLHF
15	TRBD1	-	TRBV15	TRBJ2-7	TGTGCCACCAGCAGAGCGGGACAGGGGACCTACGAGCAGTACTTC	CATSRAGQGTYEQYF
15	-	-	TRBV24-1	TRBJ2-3	TGTGCCACCAGTGATTTATTTGAGGGCCGGGATACGCAGTATTTT	CATSDLFEGRDTQYF
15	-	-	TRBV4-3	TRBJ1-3	TGCGCCAGCAGCCAAGGAACAAGCTCTGGAAACACCATATATTTT	CASSQGTSSGNTIYF
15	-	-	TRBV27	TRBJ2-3	TGTGCCAGCAGTCCACTTGGCCCCGGGGCAGATACGCAGTATTTT	CASSPLGPGADTQYF